These 27 T cell receptor beta chains came from one sample sequenced in a study of spatial heterogeneity in lung cancer. Specified time point: blood at routine non-recurrence follow-up after resection. TCRdb redid the calling of the 5' RACE reads with MiXCR, one entry per CDR3 protein. The sample lists around 70,000 distinct CDR3 sequences; roughly 8.9% were seen once. This specimen consisted of PBMCs, obtained at follow-up. The receptor set was obtained from a female donor with early-stage non-small cell lung cancer.

This clonotype was observed many times. The CDR3 sequence: CSARAWGGTDTQYF. The CDR3 DNA reads as TGCAGTGCTAGAGCGTGGGGTGGTACAGATACGCAGTATTTT. V usage is TRBV20-1 and J usage is TRBJ2-3; D is ambiguous. V lost 1 base and J 3 bases, leaving 11 bases between the germline ends. The CDR3 sequence is 14 residues long. The V gene's germline CDR1 is DFQATT and CDR2 SNEGSKA (reference sequence).

This clonotype has a count of ten or more. The rearrangement uses TRBV12-3 or TRBV12-4 and TRBJ2-7, with 8 nucleotides matching TRBD1. The CDR3 is made up of 14 amino acids. V trimming: 6 bases; J trimming: 3 bases; junction bases outside the gene matches: 7. For the CDR3, the DNA is TGTGCCAGCAGCCCCGGGACAGGAGGCTACGAGCAGTACTTC. Protein sequence: CASSPGTGGYEQYF.

The chain carries TRBV19 and TRBJ2-2, with D perhaps TRBD1 or TRBD2 (5 bases each). Germline V CDR1 and CDR2: LNHDA, SQIVND (reference sequence). The CDR3 extends over 14 amino acids. V was shortened by 1 base and J by 6 bases, with 9 bases between the two germline ends. The CDR3, as DNA: TGTGCCAGTAGTATAGCTAGCAGGGCCGGGGAGCTGTTTTTT. Translating it yields CASSIASRAGELFF.

This chain joins TRBV4-1 and TRBJ2-7, with 12 bases aligning to TRBD2. In germline, CDR1 is MGHRA, CDR2 YSYEKL. The CDR3 sequence is 15 residues long. The V and J ends lost 4 bases and 2 bases, in that order; junction bases with no gene match: 3. In DNA form, the CDR3 reads TGCGCCAGCAGCCCCGGACTAGCGGGGACCTACGAGCAGTACTTC. Its protein is CASSPGLAGTYEQYF.

Many counts were recorded for this clonotype. V usage is TRBV20-1 and J usage is TRBJ2-3; D not certain. Germline V CDR1 and CDR2: DFQATT, SNEGSKA (reference sequence). This CDR3 region has 15 residues. V dropped 0 bases and J dropped 1 base, with 11 bases sitting between them. As DNA, the CDR3 is TGCAGTGCTAGAGATCGTGGGTGGGGCACAGATACGCAGTATTTT. Translated: CSARDRGWGTDTQYF.

The table lists this clonotype with many counts. The V gene is TRBV12-3 or TRBV12-4, the J gene TRBJ1-2; D gene uncertain. V lost 3 bases and J lost 4, with 9 bases in between. This CDR3 has 13 residues. The CDR3 region has the DNA TGTGCCAGCAGTTTTAGGACCGTCTATGGCTACACCTTC. It is translated as CASSFRTVYGYTF.

This chain connects TRBV15 to TRBJ2-5; D is undetermined. V gave up 0 bases and J gave up 3 bases, with 8 bases separating them. This CDR3 contains 14 residues. Germline CDR1 LNHNV, CDR2 YYDKDF (reference sequence). The CDR3 DNA reads as TGTGCCACCAGCAGAGATTTGACCGAAGAGACCCAGTACTTC. Translating gives CATSRDLTEETQYF.

This clonotype was seen at least ten times. The chain combines TRBV6-5 with TRBJ2-6, with D hard to call. V lost 0 bases and J lost 0, with 3 bases in between. The CDR3 is 15 residues long. The germline V gene encodes CDR1 MNHEY and CDR2 SVGAGI. Written as DNA, the CDR3 is TGTGCCAGCAGTTACTCTGGCTCTGGGGCCAACGTCCTGACTTTC. It yields the protein CASSYSGSGANVLTF.

As regards this clonotype: A much more abundant neighbour one base away suggests this may be a read error. The conserved closing phenylalanine or tryptophan is absent in this CDR3, likely reflecting a read error. The gene calls are TRBV7-2 and TRBJ2-5; 7 nucleotides match TRBD1. Losses at the gene ends were 4 bases for V and 9 bases for J; bases not matched to a gene: 5. CDR3 size: 12 residues. In germline, CDR1 is SGHTA, CDR2 FQGNSA. The CDR3 is CASSSGGGAQYL. Written as DNA, the CDR3 is TGTGCCAGCAGCTCAGGGGGTGGGGCCCAGTACCTC.

This clonotype has a count of ten or more. At one end the junction does not follow the germline gene, possibly because of a read error. The rearrangement joins TRBV7-7 to TRBJ2-5; weak D call: TRBD1 (5 bases). This CDR3 has 16 residues. The germline gives CDR1 SSHAT, CDR2 FNYEAQ (reference sequence). The CDR3, as DNA: TGTGCTAGCAGCTTGGGGCTGGCGACCCACCAAGAGACCCAGTACTTC. This translates into CASSLGLATHQETQYF.

This clonotype was seen repeatedly, ten times or more. The chain has TRBV28 and TRBJ1-5, with a possible D match to TRBD1 (5 bases). Germline V gives CDR1 MDHEN, CDR2 SYDVKM. The CDR3 sequence is 17 residues long. V was shortened by 3 bases and J by 2 bases, with 17 bases between the two germline ends. Here the CDR3 reads CASSFIWGRPGNQPQHF. Written as DNA, the CDR3 is TGTGCCAGCAGTTTTATATGGGGACGTCCTGGCAATCAGCCCCAGCATTTT.

In its sample, this clonotype was seen many times. This rearrangement joins TRBV20-1 to TRBJ2-4, with 7 nucleotides matching TRBD2. Germline V lookup: CDR1 DFQATT, CDR2 SNEGSKA (reference sequence). This CDR3 comprises 13 residues. V dropped 7 bases and J dropped 1; count of bases not matched to a gene: 4. CDR3 amino acids: CSGEGSAKNIQYF. CDR3 bases: TGCAGTGGGGAGGGGTCCGCCAAAAACATTCAGTACTTC.

This clonotype came up many times. The germline gene is not matched at one end of the junction; a read error may be the cause. V and J are TRBV15 and TRBJ2-2, with a weak D call TRBD2 (5 bases). Germline V gene data show CDR1 as LNHNV and CDR2 as YYDKDF (reference sequence). The CDR3 consists of 16 residues. The CDR3 is CATRRGLNPPTGELFF. Written as DNA, the CDR3 is TGTGCCACCAGGAGAGGGTTAAATCCGCCCACCGGGGAGCTGTTTTTT.

At least ten counts were recorded for this clonotype. The chain recombines TRBV28 with TRBJ2-7; 9 bases are shared with TRBD1. This CDR3 is 14 amino acids long. V was pared by 5 bases and J by 1 base, with 3 bases of the junction left unmatched. Germline loops: CDR1 MDHEN, CDR2 SYDVKM. The CDR3 coding sequence is TGTGCCAGCAGTACCGGGACAGGGTCCTACGAGCAGTACTTC. Amino acid sequence: CASSTGTGSYEQYF.

This clonotype was observed many times. The rearrangement joins TRBV10-3 to TRBJ1-6, with 9 bases aligning to TRBD1. CDR3 size: 13 residues. Germline V CDR1 and CDR2: ENHRY, SYGVKD. The trim removed 7 bases at V and 10 bases at J, leaving 5 bases unmatched. CDR3 region: CAIKRDRDSPLHF. Written as DNA, the CDR3 is TGTGCCATCAAAAGGGACAGGGACTCACCCCTCCACTTT.

This clonotype was seen a few times. V is TRBV7-9 and J is TRBJ2-7; D gene uncertain. Germline V gene sequence: CDR1 SEHNR, CDR2 FQNEAQ (reference sequence). Trimming removed 5 bases from V and 5 bases from J, with 7 bases in between. The CDR3 loop spans 11 amino acids. The CDR3 DNA sequence: TGTGCCAGCAGCCCCTACGACGAGCAGTACTTC. Its protein is CASSPYDEQYF. Filled out from reference TRBV7-9 and TRBJ2-7, the complete variable domain reads DTGVSQNPRHKITKRGQNVTFRCDPISEHNRLYWYRQTLGQGPEFLTYFQNEAQLEKSRLLSDRFSAERPKGSFSTLEIQRTEQGDSAMYLCASSPYDEQYFGPGTRLTVT.

This clonotype was found many times. The chain has TRBV6-6 and TRBJ2-7; 8 positions match TRBD2. The CDR3 contains 16 residues. J lost 1 base, V lost 4 bases, and 9 bases had no gene match. Germline CDR1 is MNHNY and CDR2 is SVGAGI (reference sequence). The CDR3 protein is CASSSSSLAVSYEQYF. In DNA form, the CDR3 reads TGTGCCAGCAGTTCTTCTTCACTAGCGGTATCCTACGAGCAGTACTTC.

This chain links TRBV9 with TRBJ2-1, with TRBD1 matching 7 bases. The CDR3 spans 12 residues. Trimming took 4 bases from V and 12 from J; bases not matched to a gene: 7. Germline CDR1 reads SGDLS; CDR2 reads YYNGEE. CDR3 coding DNA: TGTGCCAGCAGCCCGTCCTGGGACAGGCAGTTCTTC. The encoded protein is CASSPSWDRQFF. Full variable domain (outside the CDR3, taken from reference TRBV9 and TRBJ2-1): DSGVTQTPKHLITATGQRVTLRCSPRSGDLSVYWYQQSLDQGLQFLIQYYNGEERAKGNILERFSAQQFPDLHSELNLSSLELGDSALYFCASSPSWDRQFFGPGTRLTVL.

The sample holds many counts of this clonotype. The genes are TRBV20-1 and TRBJ2-6, with TRBD1 as a possible D gene (5 bases). The CDR3 is 15 amino acids. V was trimmed by 8 bases and J by 1 base, leaving 15 bases between them. Germline V gives CDR1 DFQATT, CDR2 SNEGSKA (reference sequence). As DNA, the CDR3 is TGCAGTTCCTCGACCGGACATTCTGGGGCCAACGTCCTGACTTTC. Encoded protein: CSSSTGHSGANVLTF.

This clonotype was detected many times. The chain combines TRBV5-1 with TRBJ1-1; TRBD1 agrees at 10 bases. Looked up from germline, CDR1 is SGHRS and CDR2 is YFSETQ. Germline trimming cut 2 bases from V and 1 base from J; bases unmatched to any gene: 5. This CDR3 is built from 16 residues. The CDR3 loop reads CASSFYGTGENTEAFF. DNA for the CDR3: TGCGCCAGCAGCTTCTATGGGACAGGGGAGAACACTGAAGCTTTCTTT.

The table lists this clonotype with many counts. The V gene is TRBV20-1, the J gene TRBJ2-3, with TRBD2 matching 8 bases. Unmatched junction bases numbered 12, after V lost 3 bases and J lost 4 bases. This CDR3 has 16 residues. CDR1 DFQATT and CDR2 SNEGSKA come from the germline V gene (reference sequence). The CDR3 is CSARATVPGGADTQYF. The CDR3, as DNA: TGCAGTGCTAGGGCCACTGTTCCGGGGGGGGCAGATACGCAGTATTTT.

This clonotype came up many times. This chain joins TRBV29-1 and TRBJ2-7, with 8 bases lining up with TRBD1. Looked up from germline, CDR1 is SQVTM and CDR2 is ANQGSEA. The CDR3 is made up of 13 amino acids. V was clipped by 6 bases and J by 2 bases; unmatched bases: 6. CDR3 sequence (DNA): TGCAGCGTCCCCGGGACAGGAACCTACGAGCAGTACTTC. Its protein is CSVPGTGTYEQYF.

This clonotype has a count of ten or more. V usage is TRBV20-1 and J usage is TRBJ2-1, with D possibly being TRBD1 or TRBD2 (5 bases each). The germline V and J ends were trimmed by 2 bases and 7 bases, with 15 bases remaining between them. The CDR3 totals 14 residues. Germline V gives CDR1 DFQATT, CDR2 SNEGSKA (reference sequence). The CDR3 DNA reads as TGCAGTGCTAGAACACCCTGGGGCGGGAATGAGCAGTTCTTC. It codes for CSARTPWGGNEQFF.

In this sample, this clonotype turned up many times. This rearrangement joins TRBV20-1 to TRBJ1-1, with D uncertain. This CDR3 has 13 residues. Trimming left V 6 bases short and J 1 base short, with 12 bases between. CDR1 and CDR2 (germline): DFQATT, SNEGSKA (reference sequence). The CDR3 here is CSAPRAGNTEAFF. The DNA of the CDR3 is TGCAGTGCCCCGAGGGCCGGGAACACTGAAGCTTTCTTT.

This clonotype was seen a few times. The chain uses TRBV6-6 and TRBJ2-1, with 8 nucleotides matching TRBD1. Germline trimming cut 6 bases from V and 7 bases from J; bases unmatched to any gene: 8. Germline CDR1 MNHNY, CDR2 SVGAGI (reference sequence). The CDR3 spans 14 residues. CDR3 sequence (DNA): TGTGCCAGCAGCCTGGACAGGGTAGGGAATGAGCAGTTCTTC. The encoded protein is CASSLDRVGNEQFF.

This clonotype occurred many times. The rearrangement links TRBV5-1 to TRBJ2-3; either TRBD1 or TRBD2 may fit D (5 bases each). V was clipped by 0 bases and J by 2 bases, with 10 bases between them. There are 15 residues in the CDR3. CDR1 SGHRS and CDR2 YFSETQ come from the germline V gene. CDR3 loop: CASSLETGLTDTQYF. Written as DNA, the CDR3 is TGCGCCAGCAGCTTGGAAACGGGGCTCACAGATACGCAGTATTTT.

V is TRBV10-3 and J is TRBJ2-2, with 8 bases aligning to TRBD2. The CDR3 spans 12 residues. V was clipped by 7 bases and J by 8 bases; unmatched bases: 3. Germline V gene lookup returns CDR1 ENHRY and CDR2 SYGVKD. CDR3 region: CAIKREMGELFF. The DNA of the CDR3 is TGTGCCATCAAGCGGGAGATGGGGGAGCTGTTTTTT.